The rows below give T cell receptor beta chains drawn from one sample of a study of PD-L1 blockade in urothelial cancer. Some clones are missing from TCRdb's copy, which holds only in-frame ones; the method was immunoSEQ multiplex PCR. The repertoire holds about 82,000 clones, 82% seen once, with more than 8% in the top ten. This specimen consisted of PBMCs, obtained around atezolizumab (anti-PD-L1) treatment. Receptor source: a man in his sixties or seventies with urothelial cancer. The CDR3 runs from the conserved cysteine through the conserved F or W.

V gene	J gene	CDR3 protein
TRBV4-3	TRBJ2-3	CASSADRATDTQYF
TRBV11-2	TRBJ2-3	CASSLDGRLAGVDTQYF
TRBV18	TRBJ2-5	CASSPPPSGETQYF
TRBV11-2	TRBJ1-1	CASSLGQGSTEAFF
TRBV19	TRBJ2-1	CATISSQGIVMFF
TRBV9	TRBJ2-7	CASSERGQDWNEQYF
TRBV5-1	TRBJ2-1	CASNPSGGQYSYNEQFF
TRBV6-4	TRBJ1-5	CASTGGGNQPQHF
TRBV18	TRBJ2-7	CASSPRRDSYEQYF
TRBV11-3	TRBJ2-1	CASSLYGNEQFF
TRBV4-1	TRBJ2-2	CASSRRDRGSTGELFF
TRBV11-1	TRBJ2-1	CASTTSGDSYNEQFF
TRBV6-5	TRBJ2-1	CASSYSNKGGFNEQFF